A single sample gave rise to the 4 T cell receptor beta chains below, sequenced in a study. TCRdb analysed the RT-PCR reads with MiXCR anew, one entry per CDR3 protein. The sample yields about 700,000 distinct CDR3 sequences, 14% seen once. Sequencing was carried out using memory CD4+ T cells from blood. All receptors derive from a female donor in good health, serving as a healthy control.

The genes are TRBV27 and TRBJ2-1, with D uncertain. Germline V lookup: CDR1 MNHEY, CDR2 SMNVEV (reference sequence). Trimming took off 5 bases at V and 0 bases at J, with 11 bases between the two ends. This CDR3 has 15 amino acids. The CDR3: CASSPPRRSYNEQFF. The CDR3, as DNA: TGTGCCAGCAGTCCTCCGAGGCGCTCCTACAATGAGCAGTTCTTC.

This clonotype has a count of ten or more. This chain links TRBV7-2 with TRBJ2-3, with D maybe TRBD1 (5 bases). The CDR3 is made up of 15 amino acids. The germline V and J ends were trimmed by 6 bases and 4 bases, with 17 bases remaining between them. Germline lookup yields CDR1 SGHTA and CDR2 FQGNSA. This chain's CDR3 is CASRDPLWGADTQYF. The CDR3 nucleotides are TGTGCCAGCAGGGACCCCCTTTGGGGCGCAGATACGCAGTATTTT.

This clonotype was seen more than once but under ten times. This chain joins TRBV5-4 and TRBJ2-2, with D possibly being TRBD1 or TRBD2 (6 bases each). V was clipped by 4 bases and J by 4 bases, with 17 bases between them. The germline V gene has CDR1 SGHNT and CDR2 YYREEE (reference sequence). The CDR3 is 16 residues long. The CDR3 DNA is TGTGCCAGCAGCCTTAATAGGGGGGTTTCCACCGGGGAGCTGTTTTTT. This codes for CASSLNRGVSTGELFF. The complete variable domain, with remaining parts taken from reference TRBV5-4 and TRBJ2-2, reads ETGVTQSPTHLIKTRGQQVTLRCSSQSGHNTVSWYQQALGQGPQFIFQYYREEENGRGNFPPRFSGLQFPNYSSELNVNALELDDSALYLCASSLNRGVSTGELFFGEGSRLTVL.

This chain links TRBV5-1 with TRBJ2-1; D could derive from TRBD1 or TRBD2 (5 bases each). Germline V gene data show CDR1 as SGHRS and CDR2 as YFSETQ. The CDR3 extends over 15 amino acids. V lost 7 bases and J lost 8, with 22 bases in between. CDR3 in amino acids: CASRMRGAPGDEQFF. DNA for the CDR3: TGCGCCAGCCGAATGAGGGGTGCTCCAGGCGATGAGCAGTTCTTC.